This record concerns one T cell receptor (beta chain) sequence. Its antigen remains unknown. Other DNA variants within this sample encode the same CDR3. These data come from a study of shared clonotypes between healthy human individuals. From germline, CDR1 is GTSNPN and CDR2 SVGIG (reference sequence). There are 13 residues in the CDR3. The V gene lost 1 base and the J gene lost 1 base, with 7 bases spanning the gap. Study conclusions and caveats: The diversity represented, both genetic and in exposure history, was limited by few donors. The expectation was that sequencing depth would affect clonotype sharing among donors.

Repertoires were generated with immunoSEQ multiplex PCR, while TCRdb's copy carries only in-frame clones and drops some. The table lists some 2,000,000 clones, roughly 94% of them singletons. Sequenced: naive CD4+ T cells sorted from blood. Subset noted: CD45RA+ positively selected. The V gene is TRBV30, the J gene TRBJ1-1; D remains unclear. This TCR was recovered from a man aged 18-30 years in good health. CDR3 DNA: TGTGCCTGGAGTGCCGGGCAGAACACTGAAGCTTTCTTT. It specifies CAWSAGQNTEAFF.